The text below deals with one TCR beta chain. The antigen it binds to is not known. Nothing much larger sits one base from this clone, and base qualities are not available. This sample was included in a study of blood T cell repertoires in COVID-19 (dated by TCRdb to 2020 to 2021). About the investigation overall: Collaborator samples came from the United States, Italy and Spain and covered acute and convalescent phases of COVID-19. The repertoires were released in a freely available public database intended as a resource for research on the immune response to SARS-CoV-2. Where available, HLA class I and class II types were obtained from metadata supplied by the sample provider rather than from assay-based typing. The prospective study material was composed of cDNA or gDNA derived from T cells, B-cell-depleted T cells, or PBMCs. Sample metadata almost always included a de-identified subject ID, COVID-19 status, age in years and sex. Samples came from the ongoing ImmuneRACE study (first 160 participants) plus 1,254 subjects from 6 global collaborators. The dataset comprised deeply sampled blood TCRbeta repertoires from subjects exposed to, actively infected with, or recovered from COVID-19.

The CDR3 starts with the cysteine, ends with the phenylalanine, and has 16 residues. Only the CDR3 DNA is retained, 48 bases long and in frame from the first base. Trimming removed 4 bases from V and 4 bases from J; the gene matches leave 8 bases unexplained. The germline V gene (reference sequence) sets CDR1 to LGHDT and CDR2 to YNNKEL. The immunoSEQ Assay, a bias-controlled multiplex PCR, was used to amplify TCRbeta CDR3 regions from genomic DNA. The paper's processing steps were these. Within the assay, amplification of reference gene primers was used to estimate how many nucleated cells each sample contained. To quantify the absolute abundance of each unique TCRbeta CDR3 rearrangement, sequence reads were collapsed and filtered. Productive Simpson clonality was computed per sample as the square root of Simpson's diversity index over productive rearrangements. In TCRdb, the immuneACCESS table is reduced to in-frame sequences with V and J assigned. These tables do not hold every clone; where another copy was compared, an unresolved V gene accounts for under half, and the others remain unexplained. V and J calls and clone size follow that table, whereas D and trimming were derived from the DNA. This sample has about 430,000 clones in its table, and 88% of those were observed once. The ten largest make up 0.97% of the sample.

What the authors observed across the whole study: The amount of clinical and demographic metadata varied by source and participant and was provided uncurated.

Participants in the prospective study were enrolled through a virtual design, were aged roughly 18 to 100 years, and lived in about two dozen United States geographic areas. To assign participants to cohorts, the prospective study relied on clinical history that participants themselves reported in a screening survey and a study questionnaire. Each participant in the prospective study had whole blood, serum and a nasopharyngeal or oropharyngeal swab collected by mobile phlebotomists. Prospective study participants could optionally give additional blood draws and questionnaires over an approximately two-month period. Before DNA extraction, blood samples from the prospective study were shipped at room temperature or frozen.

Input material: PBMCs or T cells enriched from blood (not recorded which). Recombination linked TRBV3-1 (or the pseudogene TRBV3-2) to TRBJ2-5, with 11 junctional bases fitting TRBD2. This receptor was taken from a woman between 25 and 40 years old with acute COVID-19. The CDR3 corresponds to CASSPRLAGSRETQYF. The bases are TGTGCCAGCAGCCCCCGACTAGCGGGGAGTCGAGAGACCCAGTACTTC.